Listed below are T cell receptor beta chains from one sample, sequenced in a study of cytomegalovirus exposure and HLA in healthy donors. Clones were sequenced by immunoSEQ multiplex PCR, and TCRdb holds only the in-frame ones, with some missing. Seen here are around 140,000 clones, nearly 90% observed once, and the top ten hold 0.45% to 0.6%. The sequenced material came from PBMCs. All receptors derive from a woman between 40 and 50 years old in good health and CMV-seronegative. The CDR3 runs from the conserved cysteine through the conserved F or W. The order of the fields is V gene, clone size, J gene, D gene, CDR3 protein, CDR3 DNA. The D gene is left open where the match is weak. Clone size is given for some rows only: seen once, a few or many times, or a class if the clone is expanded.

v_gene: TRBV10-1; abundance: -; j_gene: TRBJ2-7; d_gene: -; CDR3aa: CASGDGGTYEQYF; CDR3nt: TGCGCCAGCGGGGACGGAGGGACCTACGAGCAGTACTTC
v_gene: TRBV30; abundance: once; j_gene: TRBJ1-3; d_gene: -; CDR3aa: CAWTRGLDTIYF; CDR3nt: TGTGCCTGGACCAGGGGTTTGGACACCATATATTTT
v_gene: TRBV5-1; abundance: -; j_gene: TRBJ2-1; d_gene: -; CDR3aa: CASSLGQVYNEQFF; CDR3nt: TGCGCCAGCAGCTTGGGTCAGGTTTACAATGAGCAGTTCTTC
v_gene: TRBV6-4; abundance: -; j_gene: TRBJ2-3; d_gene: TRBD2; CDR3aa: CASSEVAGGDTQYF; CDR3nt: TGTGCCAGCAGTGAGGTAGCGGGAGGCGATACGCAGTATTTT
v_gene: TRBV6-5; abundance: -; j_gene: TRBJ2-7; d_gene: -; CDR3aa: CASSYGGIDGSYEQYF; CDR3nt: TGTGCCAGCAGTTACGGAGGCATAGATGGATCCTACGAGCAGTACTTC
v_gene: TRBV5-1; abundance: -; j_gene: TRBJ2-7; d_gene: TRBD1; CDR3aa: CASSQGTGDYEQYF; CDR3nt: TGCGCCAGCAGCCAAGGGACAGGGGACTACGAGCAGTACTTC
v_gene: TRBV7-2; abundance: -; j_gene: TRBJ2-3; d_gene: TRBD2; CDR3aa: CASSAGLAGITDTQYF; CDR3nt: TGTGCCAGCAGCGCGGGACTAGCGGGAATCACAGATACGCAGTATTTT
v_gene: TRBV29-1; abundance: -; j_gene: TRBJ2-5; d_gene: TRBD1; CDR3aa: CSVSRDRSSGPQYF; CDR3nt: TGCAGCGTTTCCCGGGACAGATCCTCCGGGCCCCAGTACTTC
v_gene: TRBV6-1; abundance: once; j_gene: TRBJ2-7; d_gene: TRBD2; CDR3aa: CASKGLAGTYEQYF; CDR3nt: TGTGCCAGCAAAGGACTAGCGGGAACGTACGAGCAGTACTTC
v_gene: TRBV5-4; abundance: -; j_gene: TRBJ2-3; d_gene: -; CDR3aa: CASSRLSSPTDTQYF; CDR3nt: TGTGCCAGCAGCAGACTATCCTCGCCCACAGATACGCAGTATTTT
v_gene: TRBV7-2; abundance: -; j_gene: TRBJ1-2; d_gene: -; CDR3aa: CASSLIMGGAAYGYTF; CDR3nt: TGTGCCAGCAGCCTAATCATGGGGGGGGCCGCCTATGGCTACACCTTC
v_gene: TRBV5-4; abundance: -; j_gene: TRBJ2-5; d_gene: TRBD2; CDR3aa: CASSSGGMAGTPFGTQYF; CDR3nt: TGTGCCAGCAGCTCGGGAGGGATGGCGGGAACCCCTTTTGGGACCCAGTACTTC
v_gene: TRBV6-1; abundance: -; j_gene: TRBJ1-5; d_gene: -; CDR3aa: CASSASPGAHQPQHF; CDR3nt: TGTGCCAGCAGTGCTTCCCCAGGGGCACATCAGCCCCAGCATTTT
v_gene: TRBV11-3; abundance: once; j_gene: TRBJ2-3; d_gene: -; CDR3aa: CASSLGGRRYTDTQYF; CDR3nt: TGTGCCAGCAGCTTAGGTGGCAGGAGGTACACAGATACGCAGTATTTT
v_gene: TRBV4-2; abundance: once; j_gene: TRBJ2-2; d_gene: TRBD2; CDR3aa: CASSQDGLADTGELFF; CDR3nt: TGTGCCAGCAGCCAAGATGGGCTAGCGGACACCGGGGAGCTGTTTTTT
v_gene: TRBV30; abundance: -; j_gene: TRBJ2-7; d_gene: TRBD1; CDR3aa: CAWSGPGQGSYEQYF; CDR3nt: TGTGCCTGGAGTGGACCGGGACAGGGTTCCTACGAGCAGTACTTC